One and the same sample provided the 13 T cell receptor beta chains below, sequenced in a study of shared clonotypes between healthy human individuals. The method was immunoSEQ multiplex PCR; TCRdb's version includes in-frame clones alone and lacks a portion of them. The profile covers 1.5 million to 2.5 million clones, with approximately 94% appearing a single time and 1% to 1.5% taken by the ten largest. Naive CD8 isolation took CD45RO-negative cells positively selected for CCR7 and excluded terminally differentiated effector memory CD45RA+ cells. What was sequenced was naive CD8+ T cells sorted from blood. These receptors all come from a man aged 18-30 years in good health.

The gene calls are TRBV5-1 and TRBJ2-3; a possible D gene is TRBD1 (6 bases). This CDR3 has 16 amino acids. The V end was cut by 3 bases, the J end by 2 bases, with 16 bases between. Germline V gene lookup returns CDR1 SGHRS and CDR2 YFSETQ. Here the CDR3 reads CASSSVLDRHTDTQYF. The CDR3, as DNA: TGCGCCAGCAGCTCCGTACTCGACAGGCACACAGATACGCAGTATTTT.

The rearrangement links TRBV27 to TRBJ1-6; D is perhaps TRBD1 (5 bases). The V end was cut by 10 bases, the J end by 2 bases, with 12 bases between. CDR1 and CDR2 from the germline V gene are MNHEY and SMNVEV (reference sequence). The CDR3 length is 14 residues. The CDR3: CATSLGAYNSPLHF. The CDR3 coding sequence is TGTGCCACCTCTTTAGGGGCCTATAATTCACCCCTCCACTTT.

The J gene is TRBJ2-7, the V gene TRBV7-3; D uncertain. Per the germline V gene, CDR1 is SGHTA and CDR2 is FQGTGA. V dropped 3 bases and J dropped 1 base, with 7 bases sitting between them. The CDR3 is 13 amino acids. The CDR3 DNA reads TGTGCCAGCAGCTTGGCAGAGTCCTACGAGCAGTACTTC. Translating it yields CASSLAESYEQYF.

This chain connects TRBV2 to TRBJ1-2, with D uncertain. The CDR3 is 15 amino acids. Trimming removed 3 bases from V and 4 bases from J, with 15 bases in between. Germline lookup yields CDR1 SNHLY and CDR2 FYNNEI. CDR3 region: CASSEGENPAYGYTF. The CDR3 DNA reads as TGTGCCAGCAGTGAGGGAGAAAACCCCGCCTATGGCTACACCTTC.

This sequence joins TRBV4-1 and TRBJ2-2; 7 bases are shared with TRBD2. The CDR3 covers 16 residues. Unmatched junction bases numbered 9, after V lost 4 bases and J lost 4 bases. Per germline, CDR1 MGHRA and CDR2 YSYEKL. The CDR3 protein is CASSPPSGAGTGELFF. The CDR3 DNA follows: TGCGCCAGCAGCCCACCAAGCGGGGCGGGCACCGGGGAGCTGTTTTTT.

The rearrangement links TRBV2 to TRBJ1-4; D is perhaps TRBD1 (5 bases). Trimming removed 7 bases from V and 5 bases from J, with 11 bases in between. The germline V gene has CDR1 SNHLY and CDR2 FYNNEI. The CDR3 has 13 residues. The CDR3 protein is CASMGTDNEKLFF. The CDR3 DNA is TGTGCCAGCATGGGGACGGACAATGAAAAACTGTTTTTT.

The chain has TRBV13 and TRBJ2-4; tentatively, D is TRBD1 (5 bases). This CDR3 is built from 14 residues. Trimming shortened V by 3 bases and J by 5 bases, and 11 bases separated the two germline ends. The V gene's germline CDR1 is PRHDT and CDR2 FYEKMQ (reference sequence). The CDR3 DNA is TGTGCCAGCAGCTTCCAGGGTTTCCAAAACATTCAGTACTTC. Its translation: CASSFQGFQNIQYF.

The V call is TRBV2, the J call TRBJ1-5; tentative D call: TRBD1 (6 bases). Germline loops: CDR1 SNHLY, CDR2 FYNNEI. This CDR3 spans 14 amino acids. Trimming left V 5 bases short and J 3 bases short, with 11 bases between. This chain's CDR3 is CASSQGGLNQPQHF. CDR3 nucleotides: TGTGCCAGCAGTCAAGGGGGGCTCAATCAGCCCCAGCATTTT.

This chain joins TRBV6-5 and TRBJ2-2; D might be TRBD1 (6 bases). Deletions cut 0 bases from V and 6 bases from J, with 11 bases between. Looked up from germline, CDR1 is MNHEY and CDR2 is SVGAGI. CDR3 size: 15 residues. The DNA for the CDR3 is TGTGCCAGCAGTTACTCGACAGGACCGCCCGGGGAGCTGTTTTTT. Its translation is CASSYSTGPPGELFF.

The rearrangement joins TRBV28 to TRBJ2-7, with D maybe TRBD2 (6 bases). The V and J ends lost 3 bases and 7 bases respectively, with 13 bases between them. Germline V gene lookup returns CDR1 MDHEN and CDR2 SYDVKM. This CDR3 region has 13 residues. The CDR3 sequence: CASSFLLALEQYF. The CDR3 DNA reads TGTGCCAGCAGTTTTCTACTAGCTCTAGAGCAGTACTTC.

The CDR3: CAWSYSRGDVNSPLHF. The CDR3 coding sequence is TGTGCCTGGAGCTACTCCCGGGGAGACGTCAATTCACCCCTCCACTTT. The chain joins TRBV30 to TRBJ1-6; the D is unclear. Germline CDR1 GTSNPN, CDR2 SVGIG (reference sequence). Trimming stripped 3 bases from V and 7 bases from J, with 19 bases between. The CDR3 runs to 16 residues.

In the case of this clone: This sample also contains other DNA sequences that code for the same CDR3. The chain links TRBV9 to TRBJ2-3; no clear D. Deletions cut 0 bases from V and 2 bases from J, with 7 bases between. The V gene's germline CDR1 is SGDLS and CDR2 YYNGEE. CDR3 length: 14 amino acids. The CDR3 loop reads CASSVGILTDTQYF. CDR3 nucleotide sequence: TGTGCCAGCAGCGTAGGGATCCTCACAGATACGCAGTATTTT. Using reference TRBV9 and TRBJ2-3 for the parts outside the CDR3, the full variable domain is DSGVTQTPKHLITATGQRVTLRCSPRSGDLSVYWYQQSLDQGLQFLIQYYNGEERAKGNILERFSAQQFPDLHSELNLSSLELGDSALYFCASSVGILTDTQYFGPGTRLTVL.

As concerns this clone: Other nucleotide sequences from this sample produce the same CDR3. CDR3 sequence reads: CSARLVTEAFF. The DNA for the CDR3 is TGCAGTGCTAGACTCGTGACTGAAGCTTTCTTT. The rearrangement links TRBV20-1 to TRBJ1-1; D remains unclear. Germline values: CDR1 DFQATT, CDR2 SNEGSKA (reference sequence). Trimming left V 2 bases short and J 5 bases short, with 6 bases between. There are 11 residues in the CDR3.